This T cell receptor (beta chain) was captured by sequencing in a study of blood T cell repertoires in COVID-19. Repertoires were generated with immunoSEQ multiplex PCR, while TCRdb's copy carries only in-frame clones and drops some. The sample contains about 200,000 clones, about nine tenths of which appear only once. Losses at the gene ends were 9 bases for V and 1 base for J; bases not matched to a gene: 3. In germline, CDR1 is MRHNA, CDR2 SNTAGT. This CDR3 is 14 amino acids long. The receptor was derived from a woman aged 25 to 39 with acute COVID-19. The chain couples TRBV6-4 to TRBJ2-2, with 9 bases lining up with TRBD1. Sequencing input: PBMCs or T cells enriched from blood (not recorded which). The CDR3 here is CASRGQGNTGELFF. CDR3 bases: TGTGCCAGTAGGGGACAGGGGAACACCGGGGAGCTGTTTTTT.